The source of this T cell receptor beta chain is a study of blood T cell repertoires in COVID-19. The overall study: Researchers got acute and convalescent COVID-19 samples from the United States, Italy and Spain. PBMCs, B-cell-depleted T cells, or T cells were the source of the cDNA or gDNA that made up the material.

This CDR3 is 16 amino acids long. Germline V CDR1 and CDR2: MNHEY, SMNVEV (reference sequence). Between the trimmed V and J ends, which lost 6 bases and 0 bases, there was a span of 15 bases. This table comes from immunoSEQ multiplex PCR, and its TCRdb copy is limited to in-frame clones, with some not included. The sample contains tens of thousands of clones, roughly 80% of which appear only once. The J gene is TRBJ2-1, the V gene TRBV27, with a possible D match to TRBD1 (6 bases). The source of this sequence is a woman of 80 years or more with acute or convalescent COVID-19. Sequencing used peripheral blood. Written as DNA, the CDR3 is TGTGCCAGCAGCAAATACAGGGAGAGCTCCTACAATGAGCAGTTCTTC. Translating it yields CASSKYRESSYNEQFF.